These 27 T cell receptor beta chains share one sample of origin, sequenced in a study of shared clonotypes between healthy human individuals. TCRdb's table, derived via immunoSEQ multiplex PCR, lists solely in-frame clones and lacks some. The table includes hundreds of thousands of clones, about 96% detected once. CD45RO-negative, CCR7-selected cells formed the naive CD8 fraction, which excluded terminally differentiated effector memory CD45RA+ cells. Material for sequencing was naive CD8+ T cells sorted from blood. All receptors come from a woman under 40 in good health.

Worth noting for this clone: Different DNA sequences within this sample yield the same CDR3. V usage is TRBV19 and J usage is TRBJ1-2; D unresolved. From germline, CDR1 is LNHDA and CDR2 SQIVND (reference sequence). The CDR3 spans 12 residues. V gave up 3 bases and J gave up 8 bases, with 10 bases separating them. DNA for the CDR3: TGTGCCAGTAGTATCGGTGGTTTCGGCTACACCTTC. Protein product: CASSIGGFGYTF.

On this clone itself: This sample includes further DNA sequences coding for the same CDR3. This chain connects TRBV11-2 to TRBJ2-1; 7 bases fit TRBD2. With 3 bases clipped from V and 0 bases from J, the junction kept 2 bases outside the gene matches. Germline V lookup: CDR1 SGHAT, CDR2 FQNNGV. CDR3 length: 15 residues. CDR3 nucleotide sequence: TGTGCCAGCAGCTTCGGCGGGAGCTCCTACAATGAGCAGTTCTTC. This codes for CASSFGGSSYNEQFF.

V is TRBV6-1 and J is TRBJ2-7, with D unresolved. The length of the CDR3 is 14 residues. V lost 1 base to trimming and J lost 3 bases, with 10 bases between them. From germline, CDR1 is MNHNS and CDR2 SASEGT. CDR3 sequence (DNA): TGTGCCAGCAGTGAAGACTCAGGAGTCTACGAGCAGTACTTC. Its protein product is CASSEDSGVYEQYF.

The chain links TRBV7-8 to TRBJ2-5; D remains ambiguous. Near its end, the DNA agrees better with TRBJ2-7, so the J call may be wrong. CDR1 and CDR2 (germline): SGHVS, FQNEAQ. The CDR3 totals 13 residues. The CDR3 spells CASSPLISYEQYF. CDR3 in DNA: TGTGCCAGCAGCCCACTGATCTCCTACGAGCAGTACTTC.

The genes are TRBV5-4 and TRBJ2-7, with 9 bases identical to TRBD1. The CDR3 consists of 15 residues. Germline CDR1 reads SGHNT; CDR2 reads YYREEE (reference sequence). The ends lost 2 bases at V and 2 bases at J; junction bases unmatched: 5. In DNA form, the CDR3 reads TGTGCCAGCAGCTTCGGGACAGGGACTACCTACGAGCAGTACTTC. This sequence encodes CASSFGTGTTYEQYF.

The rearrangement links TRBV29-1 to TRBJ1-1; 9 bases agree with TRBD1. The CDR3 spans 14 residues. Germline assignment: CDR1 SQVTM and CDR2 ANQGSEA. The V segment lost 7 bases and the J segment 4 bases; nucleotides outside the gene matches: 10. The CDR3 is CSESGQGTGTEAFF. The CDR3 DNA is TGCAGCGAATCCGGACAGGGGACGGGCACTGAAGCTTTCTTT. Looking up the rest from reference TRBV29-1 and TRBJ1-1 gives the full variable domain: SAVISQKPSRDICQRGTSLTIQCQVDSQVTMMFWYRQQPGQSLTLIATANQGSEATYESGFVIDKFPISRPNLTFSTLTVSNMSPEDSSIYLCSESGQGTGTEAFFGQGTRLTVV.

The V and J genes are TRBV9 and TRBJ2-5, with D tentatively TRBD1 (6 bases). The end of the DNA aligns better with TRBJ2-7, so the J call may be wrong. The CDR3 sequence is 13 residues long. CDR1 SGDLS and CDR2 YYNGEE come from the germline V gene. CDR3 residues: CASSAGDAYEQYF. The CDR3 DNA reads TGTGCCAGCAGCGCAGGGGACGCCTACGAGCAGTACTTC.

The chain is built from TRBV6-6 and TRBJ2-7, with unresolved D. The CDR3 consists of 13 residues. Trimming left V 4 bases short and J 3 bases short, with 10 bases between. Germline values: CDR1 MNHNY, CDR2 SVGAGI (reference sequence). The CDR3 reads CASSSVIGYEQYF. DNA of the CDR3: TGTGCCAGCAGTTCCGTAATAGGCTACGAGCAGTACTTC.

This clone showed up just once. This chain's CDR3 is CASSLGASTGVSYEQYF. CDR3 in DNA: TGTGCCAGCAGTTTAGGAGCATCCACAGGGGTATCCTACGAGCAGTACTTC. This chain connects TRBV27 to TRBJ2-7; 7 bases are shared with TRBD1. Trimming cost V 2 bases and J 1 base; bases outside gene matches: 11. Germline values: CDR1 MNHEY, CDR2 SMNVEV (reference sequence). The CDR3 has 17 residues.

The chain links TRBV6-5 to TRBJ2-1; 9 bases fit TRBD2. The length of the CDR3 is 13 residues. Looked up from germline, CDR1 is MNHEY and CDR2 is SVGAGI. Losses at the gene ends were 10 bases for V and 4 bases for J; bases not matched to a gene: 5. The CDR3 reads CATKREVYNEQFF. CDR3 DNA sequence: TGTGCCACCAAGCGGGAGGTTTACAATGAGCAGTTCTTC.

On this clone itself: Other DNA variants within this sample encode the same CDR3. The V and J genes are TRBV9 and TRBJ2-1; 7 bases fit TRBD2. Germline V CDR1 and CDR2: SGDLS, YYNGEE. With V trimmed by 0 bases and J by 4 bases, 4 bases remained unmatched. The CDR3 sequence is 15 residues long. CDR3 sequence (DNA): TGTGCCAGCAGCGTAGGGCTAGCGGTTTACAATGAGCAGTTCTTC. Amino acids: CASSVGLAVYNEQFF.

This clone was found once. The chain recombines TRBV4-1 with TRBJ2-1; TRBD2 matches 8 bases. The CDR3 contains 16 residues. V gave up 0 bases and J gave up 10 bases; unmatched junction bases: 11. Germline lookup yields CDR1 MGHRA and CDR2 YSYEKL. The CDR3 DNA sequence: TGCGCCAGCAGCCAAGAACCGGCGGGAGGTATTTACGAGCAGTTCTTC. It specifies CASSQEPAGGIYEQFF.

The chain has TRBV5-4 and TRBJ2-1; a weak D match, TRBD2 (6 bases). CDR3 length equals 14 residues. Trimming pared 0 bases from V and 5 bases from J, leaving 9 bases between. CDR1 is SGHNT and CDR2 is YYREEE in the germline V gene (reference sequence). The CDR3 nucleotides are TGTGCCAGCAGCTTGGTTAGCGGAGACAATGAGCAGTTCTTC. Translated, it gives CASSLVSGDNEQFF.

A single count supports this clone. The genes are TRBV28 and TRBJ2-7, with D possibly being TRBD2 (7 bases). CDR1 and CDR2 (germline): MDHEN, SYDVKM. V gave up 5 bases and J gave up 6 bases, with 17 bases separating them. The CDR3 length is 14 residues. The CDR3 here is CASSVLGGASEQYF. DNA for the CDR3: TGTGCCAGCAGTGTATTGGGGGGGGCATCCGAGCAGTACTTC.

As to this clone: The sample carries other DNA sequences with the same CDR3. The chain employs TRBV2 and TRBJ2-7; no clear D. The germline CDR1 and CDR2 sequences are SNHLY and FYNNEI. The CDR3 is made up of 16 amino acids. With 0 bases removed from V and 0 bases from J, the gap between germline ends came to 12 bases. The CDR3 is CASSEALGRSSYEQYF. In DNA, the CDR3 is TGTGCCAGCAGTGAAGCGCTTGGGCGTTCCTCCTACGAGCAGTACTTC.

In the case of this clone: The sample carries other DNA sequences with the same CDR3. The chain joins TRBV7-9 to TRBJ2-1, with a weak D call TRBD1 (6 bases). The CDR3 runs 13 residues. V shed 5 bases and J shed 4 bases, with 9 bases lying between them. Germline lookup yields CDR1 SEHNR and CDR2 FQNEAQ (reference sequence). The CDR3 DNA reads TGTGCCAGCAGCCTAGGACAGTACAATGAGCAGTTCTTC. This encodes CASSLGQYNEQFF.

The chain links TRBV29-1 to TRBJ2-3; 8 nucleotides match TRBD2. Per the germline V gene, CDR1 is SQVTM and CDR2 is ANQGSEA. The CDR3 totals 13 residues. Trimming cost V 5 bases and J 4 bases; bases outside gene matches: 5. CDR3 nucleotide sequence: TGCAGCGTTTCAAGCGGGAGTGCAGATACGCAGTATTTT. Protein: CSVSSGSADTQYF.

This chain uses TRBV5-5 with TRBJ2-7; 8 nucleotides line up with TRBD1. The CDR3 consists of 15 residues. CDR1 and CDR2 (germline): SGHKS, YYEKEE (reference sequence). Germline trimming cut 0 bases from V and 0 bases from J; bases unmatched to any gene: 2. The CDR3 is CASSLGDRHSYEQYF. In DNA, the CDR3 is TGTGCCAGCAGCTTGGGGGACAGGCACTCCTACGAGCAGTACTTC. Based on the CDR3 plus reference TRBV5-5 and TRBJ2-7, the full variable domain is DAGVTQSPTHLIKTRGQQVTLRCSPISGHKSVSWYQQVLGQGPQFIFQYYEKEERGRGNFPDRFSARQFPNYSSELNVNALLLGDSALYLCASSLGDRHSYEQYFGPGTRLTVT.

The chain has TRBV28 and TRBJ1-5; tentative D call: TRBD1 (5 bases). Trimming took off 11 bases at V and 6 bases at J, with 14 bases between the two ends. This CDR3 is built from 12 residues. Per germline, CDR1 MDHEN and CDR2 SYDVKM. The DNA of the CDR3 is TGTGCCCTCGGGACGGTCTCTCAGCCCCAGCATTTT. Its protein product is CALGTVSQPQHF.

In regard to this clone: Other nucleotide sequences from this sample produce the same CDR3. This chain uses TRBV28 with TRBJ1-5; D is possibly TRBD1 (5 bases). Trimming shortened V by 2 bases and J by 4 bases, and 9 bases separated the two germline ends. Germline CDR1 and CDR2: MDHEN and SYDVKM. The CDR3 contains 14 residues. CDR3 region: CASSLGGVNQPQHF. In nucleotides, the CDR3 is TGTGCCAGCAGTTTAGGGGGAGTAAATCAGCCCCAGCATTTT.

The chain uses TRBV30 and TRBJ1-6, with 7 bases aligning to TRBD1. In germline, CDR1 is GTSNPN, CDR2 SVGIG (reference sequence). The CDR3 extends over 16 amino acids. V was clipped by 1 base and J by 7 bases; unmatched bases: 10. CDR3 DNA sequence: TGTGCCTGGAGTGGAACGGGGACAGAGGAAAATTCACCCCTCCACTTT. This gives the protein CAWSGTGTEENSPLHF.

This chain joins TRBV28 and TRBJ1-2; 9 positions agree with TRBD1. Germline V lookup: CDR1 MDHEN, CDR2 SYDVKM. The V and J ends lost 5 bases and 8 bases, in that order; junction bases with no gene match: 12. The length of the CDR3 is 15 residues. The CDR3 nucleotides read TGTGCCAGCAGTCCAAAGGGACAGGGACTTTCAGGCTACACCTTC. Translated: CASSPKGQGLSGYTF.

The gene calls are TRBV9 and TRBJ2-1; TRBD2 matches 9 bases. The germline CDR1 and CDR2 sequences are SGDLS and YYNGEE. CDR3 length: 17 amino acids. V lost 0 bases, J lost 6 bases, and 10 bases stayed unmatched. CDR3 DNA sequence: TGTGCCAGCAGCGTAGGCTTCGCGGGAGGGGTCTCCAATGAGCAGTTCTTC. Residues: CASSVGFAGGVSNEQFF.

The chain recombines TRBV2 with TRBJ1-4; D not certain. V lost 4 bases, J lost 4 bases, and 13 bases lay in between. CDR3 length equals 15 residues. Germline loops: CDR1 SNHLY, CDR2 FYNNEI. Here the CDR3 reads CASSGGWEGNEKLFF. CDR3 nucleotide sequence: TGTGCCAGCAGTGGAGGGTGGGAGGGTAATGAAAAACTGTTTTTT.

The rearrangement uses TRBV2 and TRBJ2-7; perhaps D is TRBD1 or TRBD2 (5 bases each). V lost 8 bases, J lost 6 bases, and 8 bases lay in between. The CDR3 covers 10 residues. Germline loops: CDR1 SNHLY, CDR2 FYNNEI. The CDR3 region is CASRDAEQYF. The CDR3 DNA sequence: TGTGCCAGCCGGGACGCCGAGCAGTACTTC.

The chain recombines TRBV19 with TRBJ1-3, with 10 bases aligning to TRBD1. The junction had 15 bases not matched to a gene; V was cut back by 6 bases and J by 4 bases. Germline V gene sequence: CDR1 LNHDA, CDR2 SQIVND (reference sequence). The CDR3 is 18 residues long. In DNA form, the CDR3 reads TGTGCCAGTAGAGCTGGCTGGGACAGGGGAAGAGCCGGAAACACCATATATTTT. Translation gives CASRAGWDRGRAGNTIYF. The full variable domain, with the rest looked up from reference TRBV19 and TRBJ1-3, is DGGITQSPKYLFRKEGQNVTLSCEQNLNHDAMYWYRQDPGQGLRLIYYSQIVNDFQKGDIAEGYSVSREKKESFPLTVTSAQKNPTAFYLCASRAGWDRGRAGNTIYFGEGSWLTVV.

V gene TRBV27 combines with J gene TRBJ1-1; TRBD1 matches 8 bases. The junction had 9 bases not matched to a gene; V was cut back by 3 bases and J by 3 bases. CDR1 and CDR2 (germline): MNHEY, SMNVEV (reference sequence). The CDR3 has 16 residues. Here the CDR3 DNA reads TGTGCCAGCAGTTTTCGAAGCGCAGGGGGCCACACTGAAGCTTTCTTT. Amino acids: CASSFRSAGGHTEAFF.